This passage covers 24 T cell receptor beta chains from one sample sequenced in a study of shared clonotypes between healthy human individuals (dated by TCRdb to about 2020). Library generation was performed with the immunoSEQ multiplex PCR assay. TCRdb mirrors the immuneACCESS table, restricted to in-frame sequences. Some clones are absent from its copies; in checked studies, under half trace to an unresolved V gene, and the reason for the others is unknown. Present in this sample are roughly 500,000 clones, about 76% of which were seen just once. The ten largest clones represent approximately 13% of the sample. Sequencing used PBMCs. The receptors stem from a woman aged 40 to 49 in good health. Some clones in this sample may be carry-over from other donors' samples.

V gene TRBV7-8 combines with J gene TRBJ2-3; no clear D. Germline V gene sequence: CDR1 SGHVS, CDR2 FQNEAQ. V dropped 4 bases and J dropped 2 bases, with 4 bases sitting between them. The CDR3 runs to 12 residues. In DNA form, the CDR3 reads TGTGCCAGCAGCTCACACACAGATACGCAGTATTTT. It is translated as CASSSHTDTQYF. The entire variable domain, with the rest obtained from reference TRBV7-8 and TRBJ2-3, is as follows: GAGVSQSPRYKVAKRGQDVALRCDPISGHVSLFWYQQALGQGPEFLTYFQNEAQLDKSGLPSDRFFAERPEGSVSTLKIQRTQQEDSAVYLCASSSHTDTQYFGPGTRLTVL.

This chain joins TRBV11-3 and TRBJ2-1; 8 bases match TRBD1. V shed 1 base, J shed 7 bases, and the junction held 3 bases outside the gene matches. This CDR3 region has 14 residues. CDR1 and CDR2 (germline): SGHNT, YENEEA. CDR3 sequence reads: CASSLGRQGNEQFF. The CDR3 DNA reads as TGTGCCAGCAGCTTAGGCCGACAGGGGAATGAGCAGTTCTTC.

V usage is TRBV7-6 and J usage is TRBJ2-2; maybe TRBD2 (6 bases). Germline lookup yields CDR1 SGHVS and CDR2 FNYEAQ. This CDR3 is built from 16 residues. Trimming shortened V by 1 base and J by 1 base, and 10 bases separated the two germline ends. The CDR3: CASSLGRLGNTGELFF. The CDR3 nucleotides are TGTGCCAGCAGCTTAGGAAGACTAGGGAACACCGGGGAGCTGTTTTTT.

J is TRBJ2-7 and V is TRBV5-1; D could derive from TRBD1 or TRBD2 (5 bases each). CDR3 size: 16 residues. From germline, CDR1 is SGHRS and CDR2 YFSETQ. V lost 3 bases to trimming and J lost 2 bases, with 18 bases between them. CDR3 DNA: TGCGCCAGCAGCTACCCCTGGGGGAGCAATGCCTACGAGCAGTACTTC. This encodes CASSYPWGSNAYEQYF.

The chain employs TRBV5-1 and TRBJ2-7; 9 bases match TRBD2. This CDR3 spans 16 amino acids. Germline V lookup: CDR1 SGHRS, CDR2 YFSETQ. Trimming cost V 0 bases and J 0 bases; bases outside gene matches: 4. The chain's CDR3 is CASSLGLADISYEQYF. CDR3 bases: TGCGCCAGCAGCTTGGGACTAGCGGATATCTCCTACGAGCAGTACTTC.

This rearrangement joins TRBV7-2 to TRBJ2-5; weak D call: TRBD2 (5 bases). Per germline, CDR1 SGHTA and CDR2 FQGNSA. V was pared by 0 bases and J by 5 bases, with 7 bases between. The CDR3 runs 13 residues. The CDR3 coding sequence is TGTGCCAGCAGCTTAGCGCCGGGGGAGACCCAGTACTTC. Translated: CASSLAPGETQYF.

The V and J genes are TRBV5-4 and TRBJ2-5; 11 positions agree with TRBD1. The germline V gene encodes CDR1 SGHNT and CDR2 YYREEE (reference sequence). The CDR3 sequence is 15 residues long. The V gene end was trimmed by 4 bases and the J gene end by 4 bases; junction bases not matched to a gene: 6. The CDR3 DNA reads as TGTGCCAGCAGCACCCCGGGACAGGGGGGAGAGACCCAGTACTTC. It translates to CASSTPGQGGETQYF. The whole variable domain, filled in from reference TRBV5-4 and TRBJ2-5, reads ETGVTQSPTHLIKTRGQQVTLRCSSQSGHNTVSWYQQALGQGPQFIFQYYREEENGRGNFPPRFSGLQFPNYSSELNVNALELDDSALYLCASSTPGQGGETQYFGPGTRLLVL.

The rearrangement links TRBV29-1 to TRBJ2-7; TRBD1 aligns across 11 bases. This CDR3 region has 16 residues. Trimming removed 6 bases from V and 3 bases from J; junction bases left unmatched: 13. Germline-derived CDR1 and CDR2 are SQVTM and ANQGSEA. The CDR3, as DNA: TGCAGCGTGATCCCCCAGGGACAGGGGGATTTCTACGAGCAGTACTTC. This sequence encodes CSVIPQGQGDFYEQYF.

The rearrangement links TRBV6-5 to TRBJ2-2; TRBD2 might be the D (6 bases). The CDR3 runs 15 residues. V was cut by 7 bases and J by 2 bases, with 14 bases left in between. The V gene's germline CDR1 is MNHEY and CDR2 SVGAGI. As DNA, the CDR3 is TGTGCCAGCACCTACGCGGGGCTCAACACCGGGGAGCTGTTTTTT. Translating gives CASTYAGLNTGELFF.

The rearrangement joins TRBV5-4 to TRBJ2-7; 14 positions agree with TRBD2. The CDR3 length is 16 residues. The V segment lost 0 bases and the J segment 7 bases; nucleotides outside the gene matches: 6. Germline V CDR1 and CDR2: SGHNT, YYREEE (reference sequence). The CDR3 is CASSLGGLAGVGEQYF. The CDR3 DNA sequence: TGTGCCAGCAGCTTGGGGGGACTAGCGGGAGTCGGGGAGCAGTACTTC.

This clone came up many times. CDR3 coding DNA: TGTGCCAGCAGCGTAGAGCCCGATCTCCGCGGGAATGAAAAACTGTTTTTT. Protein sequence: CASSVEPDLRGNEKLFF. The chain has TRBV9 and TRBJ1-4; D gene uncertain. CDR3 size: 17 residues. V lost 0 bases, J lost 5 bases, and 17 bases lay in between. Germline lookup yields CDR1 SGDLS and CDR2 YYNGEE. The variable domain in full, with the rest retrieved from reference TRBV9 and TRBJ1-4, is DSGVTQTPKHLITATGQRVTLRCSPRSGDLSVYWYQQSLDQGLQFLIQYYNGEERAKGNILERFSAQQFPDLHSELNLSSLELGDSALYFCASSVEPDLRGNEKLFFGSGTQLSVL.

The rearrangement joins TRBV7-2 to TRBJ1-6; D is ambiguous. The germline CDR1 and CDR2 sequences are SGHTA and FQGNSA. This CDR3 region has 13 residues. V lost 8 bases to trimming and J lost 7 bases, with 12 bases between them. CDR3: CASHTTRNSPLHF. DNA of the CDR3: TGTGCCAGCCACACCACGAGAAATTCACCCCTCCACTTT.

This clone was observed a handful of times. The J gene is TRBJ1-5, the V gene TRBV27; 10 nucleotides line up with TRBD1. The V gene end was trimmed by 5 bases and the J gene end by 10 bases; junction bases not matched to a gene: 5. The length of the CDR3 is 13 residues. CDR1 and CDR2 (germline): MNHEY, SMNVEV (reference sequence). CDR3 nucleotides: TGTGCCAGCAGTGGGACAGGGGACGGTCCCCAGCATTTT. This encodes CASSGTGDGPQHF.

The table lists this clone with a few counts. The J gene is TRBJ1-1, the V gene TRBV28; TRBD1 is a possible D gene (6 bases). The V end lost 3 bases, the J end lost 5 bases, and 13 bases lay between the germline ends. CDR3 length: 14 amino acids. From germline, CDR1 is MDHEN and CDR2 SYDVKM. This CDR3 reads CASSFYRVYTEAFF. CDR3 nucleotide sequence: TGTGCCAGCAGTTTTTACAGGGTATATACTGAAGCTTTCTTT.

The V and J genes are TRBV7-2 and TRBJ1-3, with 8 bases fitting TRBD1. CDR1 is SGHTA and CDR2 is FQGNSA in the germline V gene. The CDR3 extends over 18 amino acids. Trimming took 1 base from V and 0 from J; bases not matched to a gene: 8. The CDR3 bases are TGTGCCAGCAGCTTAGTAGGAGGACAGGGAAACTCTGGAAACACCATATATTTT. It is translated as CASSLVGGQGNSGNTIYF. Full variable domain (remainder filled in from reference TRBV7-2 and TRBJ1-3): GAGVSQSPSNKVTEKGKDVELRCDPISGHTALYWYRQSLGQGLEFLIYFQGNSAPDKSGLPSDRFSAERTGGSVSTLTIQRTQQEDSAVYLCASSLVGGQGNSGNTIYFGEGSWLTVV.

CDR3 nucleotide sequence: TGTGCCTGGAGTGTAGGGGACTGGGGTTTCGATGAGCAGTTCTTC. Translated: CAWSVGDWGFDEQFF. The chain couples TRBV30 to TRBJ2-1; weak D call: TRBD2 (6 bases). The germline CDR1 and CDR2 sequences are GTSNPN and SVGIG (reference sequence). This CDR3 is 15 amino acids long. Trimming stripped 0 bases from V and 8 bases from J, with 17 bases between.

V usage is TRBV29-1 and J usage is TRBJ1-1; 9 bases match TRBD1. The trim removed 6 bases at V and 3 bases at J, leaving 8 bases unmatched. The CDR3 loop spans 14 amino acids. Per the germline V gene, CDR1 is SQVTM and CDR2 is ANQGSEA. The CDR3 here is CSVRDRDRYTEAFF. The DNA of the CDR3 is TGCAGCGTCCGGGACAGGGATAGGTACACTGAAGCTTTCTTT.

The chain has TRBV15 and TRBJ2-3; D remains ambiguous. Germline CDR1 LNHNV, CDR2 YYDKDF (reference sequence). The CDR3 has 13 residues. The germline V and J ends were trimmed by 1 base and 4 bases, with 6 bases remaining between them. CDR3 sequence (DNA): TGTGCCACCAGCAGAGTGTTTCCAGATACGCAGTATTTT. It codes for CATSRVFPDTQYF.

The V and J genes are TRBV2 and TRBJ1-5, with 7 bases matching TRBD1. The germline V gene has CDR1 SNHLY and CDR2 FYNNEI. The CDR3 length is 17 residues. The V gene end was trimmed by 5 bases and the J gene end by 3 bases; junction bases not matched to a gene: 13. The CDR3 reads CASSTRGGPTPNQPQHF. For the CDR3, the DNA is TGTGCCAGCAGTACCCGAGGGGGCCCGACCCCCAATCAGCCCCAGCATTTT.

Only one count was recorded for this clone. The genes are TRBV28 and TRBJ2-7; D possibly corresponds to TRBD2 (5 bases). CDR3 length: 14 residues. Between the trimmed V and J ends, which lost 3 bases and 1 base, there was a span of 10 bases. Germline-derived CDR1 and CDR2 are MDHEN and SYDVKM. CDR3 amino acids: CASSLDSNSYEQYF. The CDR3, as DNA: TGTGCCAGCAGTTTGGACTCTAATTCCTACGAGCAGTACTTC.

This chain uses TRBV4-3 with TRBJ2-3; D possibly matches TRBD1 or TRBD2 (5 bases each). The CDR3 is 18 amino acids. V was pared by 0 bases and J by 6 bases, with 22 bases between. Germline V lookup: CDR1 LGHNA, CDR2 YSLEER. CDR3 bases: TGCGCCAGCAGCCAAGAACGGATCGGGACGGGTAGGTTGGATACGCAGTATTTT. Translating gives CASSQERIGTGRLDTQYF.

This chain joins TRBV6-6 and TRBJ2-1, with 8 bases identical to TRBD2. The CDR3 covers 15 residues. The V segment lost 1 base and the J segment 3 bases; nucleotides outside the gene matches: 2. CDR1 and CDR2 from the germline V gene are MNHNY and SVGAGI (reference sequence). The CDR3 nucleotides read TGTGCCAGCAGTTACTTTCTAGCGGGCTACAATGAGCAGTTCTTC. Amino acids: CASSYFLAGYNEQFF.

This chain links TRBV10-2 with TRBJ1-2, with TRBD1 identical over 10 bases. Germline CDR1 reads WSHSY; CDR2 reads SAAADI. Trimming cost V 3 bases and J 7 bases; bases outside gene matches: 2. The CDR3 loop spans 13 amino acids. CDR3 region: CASSDRDRGGYTF. CDR3 in DNA: TGCGCCAGCAGTGACCGGGACAGGGGTGGCTACACCTTC.

This clone has more than one count but fewer than ten. The chain is built from TRBV18 and TRBJ1-3; D may be TRBD1 (5 bases). The CDR3 sequence is 19 residues long. The germline CDR1 and CDR2 sequences are KGHSH and LQKENI. The ends were cut back, 2 bases at V and 0 bases at J, with 20 bases in the middle. The CDR3 loop is CASSPDLGEPRHSGNTIYF. Here the CDR3 DNA reads TGTGCCAGCTCACCAGATTTGGGGGAACCGCGACACTCTGGAAACACCATATATTTT.